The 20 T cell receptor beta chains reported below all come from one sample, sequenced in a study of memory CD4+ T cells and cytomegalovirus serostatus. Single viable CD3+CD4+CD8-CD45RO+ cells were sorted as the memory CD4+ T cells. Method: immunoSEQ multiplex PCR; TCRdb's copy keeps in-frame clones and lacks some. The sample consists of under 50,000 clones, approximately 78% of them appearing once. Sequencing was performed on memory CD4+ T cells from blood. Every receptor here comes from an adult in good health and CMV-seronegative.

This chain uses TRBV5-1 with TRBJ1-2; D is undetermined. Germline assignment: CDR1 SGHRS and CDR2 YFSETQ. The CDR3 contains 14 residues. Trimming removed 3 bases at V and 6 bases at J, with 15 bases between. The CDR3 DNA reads TGCGCCAGCAGCTCCGAGCCGGAGTACCATGGCTACACCTTC. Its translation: CASSSEPEYHGYTF.

Written as DNA, the CDR3 is TGTGCCAGCAGCCCCTGGGACACCGAAGAGACCCAGTACTTC. It specifies CASSPWDTEETQYF. The chain is built from TRBV5-6 and TRBJ2-5, with TRBD1 as a possible D gene (6 bases). Germline CDR1 is SGHDT and CDR2 is YYEEEE. The CDR3 is 14 residues long. Trimming removed 4 bases from V and 3 bases from J, with 13 bases in between.

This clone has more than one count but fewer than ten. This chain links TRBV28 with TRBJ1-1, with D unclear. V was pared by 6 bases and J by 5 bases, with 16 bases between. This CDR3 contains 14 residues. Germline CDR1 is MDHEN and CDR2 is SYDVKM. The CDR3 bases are TGTGCCAGCAGACTTATGAGTCTAGGTACTGAAGCTTTCTTT. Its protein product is CASRLMSLGTEAFF.

Here the CDR3 reads CASSTTGGGEKLFF. The CDR3 nucleotides read TGCGCCAGCAGCACGACAGGGGGGGGTGAAAAACTGTTTTTT. The rearrangement joins TRBV5-1 to TRBJ1-4, with 9 nucleotides matching TRBD1. Looked up from germline, CDR1 is SGHRS and CDR2 is YFSETQ. The CDR3 runs to 14 residues. J was trimmed by 7 bases and V by 4 bases; bases with no gene match: 5.

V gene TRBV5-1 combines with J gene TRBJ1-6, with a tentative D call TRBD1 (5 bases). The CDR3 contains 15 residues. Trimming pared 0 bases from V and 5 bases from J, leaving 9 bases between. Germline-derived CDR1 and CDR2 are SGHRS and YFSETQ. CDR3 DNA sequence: TGCGCCAGCAGCTTGGCAGGGAGGGATAATTCACCCCTCCACTTT. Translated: CASSLAGRDNSPLHF.

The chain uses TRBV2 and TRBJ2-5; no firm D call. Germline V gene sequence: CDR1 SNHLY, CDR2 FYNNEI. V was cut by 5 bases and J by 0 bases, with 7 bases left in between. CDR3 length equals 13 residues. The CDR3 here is CASSSLYQETQYF. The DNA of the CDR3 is TGTGCCAGCAGTAGCCTGTACCAAGAGACCCAGTACTTC. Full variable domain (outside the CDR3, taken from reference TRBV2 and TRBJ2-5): EPEVTQTPSHQVTQMGQEVILRCVPISNHLYFYWYRQILGQKVEFLVSFYNNEISEKSEIFDDQFSVERPDGSNFTLKIRSTKLEDSAMYFCASSSLYQETQYFGPGTRLLVL.

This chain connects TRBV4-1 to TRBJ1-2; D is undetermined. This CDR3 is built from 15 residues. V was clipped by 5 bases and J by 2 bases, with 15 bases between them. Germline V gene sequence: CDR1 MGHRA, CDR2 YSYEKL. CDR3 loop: CASSILGGSNYGYTF. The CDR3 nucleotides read TGCGCCAGCAGCATTCTAGGAGGGTCCAACTATGGCTACACCTTC.

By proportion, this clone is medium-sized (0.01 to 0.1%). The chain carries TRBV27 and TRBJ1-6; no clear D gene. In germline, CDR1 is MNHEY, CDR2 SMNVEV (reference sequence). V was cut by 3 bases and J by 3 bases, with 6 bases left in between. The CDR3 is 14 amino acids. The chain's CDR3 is CASSFTVYNSPLHF. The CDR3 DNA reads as TGTGCCAGCAGTTTTACAGTCTATAATTCACCCCTCCACTTT.

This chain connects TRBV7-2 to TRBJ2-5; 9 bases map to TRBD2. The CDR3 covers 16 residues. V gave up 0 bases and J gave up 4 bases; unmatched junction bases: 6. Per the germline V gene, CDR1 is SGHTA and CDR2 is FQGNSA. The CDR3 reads CASSLAGGGALETQYF. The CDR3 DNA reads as TGTGCCAGCAGCTTAGCGGGCGGGGGGGCCTTAGAGACCCAGTACTTC. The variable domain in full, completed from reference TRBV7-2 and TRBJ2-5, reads GAGVSQSPSNKVTEKGKDVELRCDPISGHTALYWYRQSLGQGLEFLIYFQGNSAPDKSGLPSDRFSAERTGGSVSTLTIQRTQQEDSAVYLCASSLAGGGALETQYFGPGTRLLVL.

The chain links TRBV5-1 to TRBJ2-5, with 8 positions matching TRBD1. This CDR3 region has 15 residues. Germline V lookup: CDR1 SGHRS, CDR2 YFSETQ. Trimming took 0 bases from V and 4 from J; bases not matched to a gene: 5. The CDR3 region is CASSLDPGTGETQYF. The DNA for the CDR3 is TGCGCCAGCAGCTTGGACCCGGGGACAGGAGAGACCCAGTACTTC. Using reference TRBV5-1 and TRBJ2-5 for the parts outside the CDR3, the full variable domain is KAGVTQTPRYLIKTRGQQVTLSCSPISGHRSVSWYQQTPGQGLQFLFEYFSETQRNKGNFPGRFSGRQFSNSRSEMNVSTLELGDSALYLCASSLDPGTGETQYFGPGTRLLVL.

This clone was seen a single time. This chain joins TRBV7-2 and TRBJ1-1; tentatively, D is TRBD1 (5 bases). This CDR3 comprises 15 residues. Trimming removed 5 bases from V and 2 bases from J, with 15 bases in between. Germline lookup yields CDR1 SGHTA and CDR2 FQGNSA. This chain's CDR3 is CASSPRVMGNTEAFF. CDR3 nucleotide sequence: TGTGCCAGCAGCCCCAGGGTTATGGGTAACACTGAAGCTTTCTTT.

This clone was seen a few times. CDR3 DNA: TGTGCCAGCAAGGGAAGCCACTACTATGGCTACACCTTC. It codes for CASKGSHYYGYTF. J is TRBJ1-2 and V is TRBV27; D unclear. From germline, CDR1 is MNHEY and CDR2 SMNVEV (reference sequence). The CDR3 runs 13 residues. With 7 bases removed from V and 3 bases from J, the gap between germline ends came to 12 bases.

CDR3 nucleotide sequence: TGCGCCAGCAGCTTCTATCGTCAAAGCGGCTACACCTTC. It specifies CASSFYRQSGYTF. The chain employs TRBV5-1 and TRBJ1-2; D not certain. The length of the CDR3 is 13 residues. Trimming left V 2 bases short and J 8 bases short, with 13 bases between. Looked up from germline, CDR1 is SGHRS and CDR2 is YFSETQ.

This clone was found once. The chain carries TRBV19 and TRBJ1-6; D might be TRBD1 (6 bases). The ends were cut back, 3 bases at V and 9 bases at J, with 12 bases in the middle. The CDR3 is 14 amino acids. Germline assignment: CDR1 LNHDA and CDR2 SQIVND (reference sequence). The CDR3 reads CASSMGALGSPLHF. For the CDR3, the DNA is TGTGCCAGTAGTATGGGGGCCCTGGGTTCACCCCTCCACTTT.

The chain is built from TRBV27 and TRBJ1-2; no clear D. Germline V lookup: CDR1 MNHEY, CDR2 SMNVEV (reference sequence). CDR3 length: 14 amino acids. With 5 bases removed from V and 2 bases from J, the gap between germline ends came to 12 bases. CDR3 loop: CASSPRRQNYGYTF. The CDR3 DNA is TGTGCCAGCAGTCCTCGGCGGCAGAACTATGGCTACACCTTC.

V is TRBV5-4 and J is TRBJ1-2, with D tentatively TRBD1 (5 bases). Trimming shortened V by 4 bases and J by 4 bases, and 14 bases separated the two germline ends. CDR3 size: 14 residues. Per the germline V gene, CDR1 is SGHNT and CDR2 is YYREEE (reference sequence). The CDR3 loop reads CASSPGGNPYGYTF. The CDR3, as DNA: TGTGCCAGCAGCCCTGGGGGGAATCCCTATGGCTACACCTTC.

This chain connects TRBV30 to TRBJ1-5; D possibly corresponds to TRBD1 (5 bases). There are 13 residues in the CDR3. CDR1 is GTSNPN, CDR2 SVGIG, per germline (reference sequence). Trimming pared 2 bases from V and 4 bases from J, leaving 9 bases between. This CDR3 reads CAWSMDTNQPQHF. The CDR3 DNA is TGTGCCTGGAGTATGGACACAAATCAGCCCCAGCATTTT.

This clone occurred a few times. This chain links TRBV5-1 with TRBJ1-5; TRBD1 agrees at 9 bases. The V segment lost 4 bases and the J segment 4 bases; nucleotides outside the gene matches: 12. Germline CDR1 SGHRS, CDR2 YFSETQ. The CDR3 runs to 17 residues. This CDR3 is CASSSGPGQGPNQPQHF. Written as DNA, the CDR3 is TGCGCCAGCAGCAGCGGACCGGGACAGGGTCCAAATCAGCCCCAGCATTTT.

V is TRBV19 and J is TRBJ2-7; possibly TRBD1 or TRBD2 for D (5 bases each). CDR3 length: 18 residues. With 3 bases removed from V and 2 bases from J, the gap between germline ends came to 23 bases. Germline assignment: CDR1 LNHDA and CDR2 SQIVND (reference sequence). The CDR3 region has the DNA TGTGCCAGTAGTATCTTCGTTTCGTGGGGGACGGTCACCTACGAGCAGTACTTC. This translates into CASSIFVSWGTVTYEQYF.

The CDR3 loop reads CASSEGGYYGYTF. Written as DNA, the CDR3 is TGTGCCAGCAGTGAAGGGGGTTACTATGGCTACACCTTC. The rearrangement links TRBV2 to TRBJ1-2; D remains unclear. This CDR3 comprises 13 residues. Deletions cut 1 base from V and 3 bases from J, with 6 bases between. Per germline, CDR1 SNHLY and CDR2 FYNNEI.